Detailed here is one T cell receptor (beta chain). Its target is not known. This specimen comes from a study of T cell responses to AZD1222 COVID-19 vaccine. The study, taken as a whole, reports: The study found Spike-specific TCR breadth and depth rose after two AZD1222 doses. Close to half of spike-specific TCRs reportedly recognize unmutated variant regions. White British people made up most donors, females outnumbered males, and clonal diversity was possibly underestimated. Repertoire collection took place solely once the T cell response had peaked.

Profiled with immunoSEQ multiplex PCR; TCRdb holds only in-frame clones, not every one. The data hold 150,000 or so clones, with over 75% observed a single time. V was cut by 11 bases and J by 3 bases, with 11 bases left in between. Germline values: CDR1 LNHDA, CDR2 SQIVND (reference sequence). This CDR3 comprises 12 residues. The V gene is TRBV19, the J gene TRBJ1-5; D ambiguous. This material consisted of peripheral blood, taken on day 0 of AZD1222 vaccination. This clonotype was obtained from an adult in good health. The CDR3 coding sequence is TGTGCCGCCTCGCCCCCCAATCAGCCCCAGCATTTT. It translates to CAASPPNQPQHF.